The present TCR beta chain was sequenced within a study of T cells in localized non-small cell lung cancer. Of note for this clone: The antigen remains unidentified.

Assay used: immunoSEQ multiplex PCR; TCRdb lists only in-frame clones, some missing. The sample has about 2,200 clones, approximately 30% seen once. Broader study findings: Among the top 100 tumor clones, a median about 57 appeared in adjacent lung. Owing to sequencing of a solitary tumor region, heterogeneity cannot be discounted. With higher T cell density in blood came longer overall survival. It was uninvolved adjacent lung that showed the highest T cell clonality, exceeding tumor.

The CDR3 loop spans 15 amino acids. Germline V lookup: CDR1 SGDLS, CDR2 YYNGEE. Trimming removed 1 base from V and 6 bases from J, with 15 bases in between. This TCR came from a male donor at least 60 years old with stage III squamous cell lung carcinoma. The starting material was lung tumor tissue, obtained before any cancer treatment. The gene calls are TRBV9 and TRBJ2-3; D remains ambiguous. Here the CDR3 reads CASSVYGGSVDTQYF. The CDR3, as DNA: TGTGCCAGCAGCGTATACGGTGGTAGTGTGGATACGCAGTATTTT.